One and the same sample provided the 6 T cell receptor beta chains below, sequenced in a study of early stage breast cancer tumors. Generated by immunoSEQ multiplex PCR, the TCRdb table keeps only in-frame clones and is missing some. The table has 6,000 to 10,000 clones, over 60% seen once. Sample: breast tumor tissue. Source of these receptors: a person between 65 and 80 years old with breast cancer.

This sequence joins TRBV5-6 and TRBJ1-1; D is ambiguous. V was clipped by 0 bases and J by 7 bases, with 10 bases between them. Per the germline V gene, CDR1 is SGHDT and CDR2 is YYEEEE. The CDR3 contains 13 residues. The CDR3 protein is CASSLAGGNEAFF. The DNA for the CDR3 is TGTGCCAGCAGCTTGGCGGGAGGAAATGAAGCTTTCTTT. The variable domain in full, with the rest retrieved from reference TRBV5-6 and TRBJ1-1, is DAGVTQSPTHLIKTRGQQVTLRCSPKSGHDTVSWYQQALGQGPQFIFQYYEEEERQRGNFPDRFSGHQFPNYSSELNVNALLLGDSALYLCASSLAGGNEAFFGQGTRLTVV.

V gene TRBV5-6 combines with J gene TRBJ1-1; weak D call: TRBD1 (6 bases). The germline CDR1 and CDR2 sequences are SGHDT and YYEEEE. The CDR3 loop spans 13 amino acids. V lost 6 bases to trimming and J lost 1 base, with 10 bases between them. This CDR3 reads CASTLGQNTEAFF. Written as DNA, the CDR3 is TGTGCCAGCACTCTGGGACAGAACACTGAAGCTTTCTTT.

V gene TRBV6-1 combines with J gene TRBJ1-5, with TRBD1 identical over 8 bases. The CDR3 is made up of 14 amino acids. J lost 6 bases, V lost 1 base, and 2 bases had no gene match. CDR1 and CDR2 (germline): MNHNS, SASEGT. As DNA, the CDR3 is TGTGCCAGCAGTGAAGGACAGGGGTTTCAGCCCCAGCATTTT. Its protein product is CASSEGQGFQPQHF.

The CDR3 region is CASSSRTGQGYTF. CDR3 in DNA: TGTGCCAGCAGCTCCCGGACAGGGCAGGGCTACACCTTC. This chain uses TRBV7-3 with TRBJ1-2, with TRBD1 matching 8 bases. Germline CDR1 SGHTA, CDR2 FQGTGA. V shed 4 bases, J shed 8 bases, and the junction held 6 bases outside the gene matches. The length of the CDR3 is 13 residues.

This clone was seen a handful of times. The rearrangement joins TRBV29-1 to TRBJ1-3; D possibly corresponds to TRBD1 (5 bases). V shed 3 bases and J shed 4 bases, with 10 bases lying between them. Germline CDR1 is SQVTM and CDR2 is ANQGSEA. The CDR3 sequence is 13 residues long. The CDR3 spells CSVEAGSGNTIYF. The DNA for the CDR3 is TGCAGCGTTGAGGCAGGGTCGGGAAACACCATATATTTT.

By share, this clone ranks as medium-sized (0.01 to 0.1%). The chain has TRBV11-3 and TRBJ2-3; a possible D gene is TRBD2 (6 bases). V lost 6 bases to trimming and J lost 0 bases, with 10 bases between them. This CDR3 spans 14 amino acids. Germline values: CDR1 SGHNT, CDR2 YENEEA. The CDR3 spells CASSRSGSTDTQYF. As DNA, the CDR3 is TGTGCCAGCAGTCGTAGCGGTAGCACAGATACGCAGTATTTT.